These T cell receptor beta chains were read from a single sample in a study of blood T cell repertoires in COVID-19. TCRdb keeps only in-frame clones here, not all; method: immunoSEQ multiplex PCR. The sample shows approximately 94,000 clones, 88% of them seen only once. The sequenced material came from peripheral blood. The receptors here all came from a woman of 80 years or more with active COVID-19. The CDR3 runs from the conserved cysteine through the conserved F or W. Each record gives: CDR3 DNA, CDR3 protein, D gene, clone size, V gene, J gene. The D gene is left open where the match is weak. Not every row has a clone size; where given, it reads once, few, many or a size class.

TGCGCCAGCAGCTCCGACGGGATCCCGGGCTACGAGCAGTACTTC,CASSSDGIPGYEQYF,NA,NA,TRBV5-1,TRBJ2-7
TGCGCCAGCAGCCTAGACCCGAGCTCCTACAATGAGCAGTTCTTC,CASSLDPSSYNEQFF,NA,NA,TRBV5-1,TRBJ2-1
TGCGCCAGCACCTCCTCGGACAGATCCACAGATACGCAGTATTTT,CASTSSDRSTDTQYF,NA,NA,TRBV5-1,TRBJ2-3
TGTGCCAGCAGTTGGACAGGGGGTGGCAATCAGCCCCAGCATTTT,CASSWTGGGNQPQHF,TRBD1,NA,TRBV6-2/TRBV6-3,TRBJ1-5
TGTGCCAGCAGCTTACCATGGACTAGGCCTAACTACGAGCAGTACTTC,CASSLPWTRPNYEQYF,TRBD2,NA,TRBV7-2,TRBJ2-7
TGTGCCAGCAGTTTAAAGACTAGCGGCAATTACGAGCAGTACTTC,CASSLKTSGNYEQYF,TRBD2,few,TRBV28,TRBJ2-7
TGTGCCAGCAGCTTAATCGGCGGGGCTAACACCGGGGAGCTGTTTTTT,CASSLIGGANTGELFF,NA,NA,TRBV7-3,TRBJ2-2
TGTGCCAGCAGTTTAGGGAGGGGGACAGATACGCAGTATTTT,CASSLGRGTDTQYF,NA,NA,TRBV27,TRBJ2-3
TGCAGTGCTAGTCCGGGACTAATATCCTACGAGCAGTACTTC,CSASPGLISYEQYF,TRBD2,few,TRBV20-1,TRBJ2-7
TGTGCCAGCAGCACCGGGACAGGGAGGATAAATGAGCAGTTCTTC,CASSTGTGRINEQFF,TRBD1,NA,TRBV5-4,TRBJ2-1
TGTGCCAGTAGTATAGTCGAATGGGGGGGGCAGTTCTTC,CASSIVEWGGQFF,TRBD2,NA,TRBV19,TRBJ2-1
TGTGCCAGCAGGAAGACAGGGACCCTTTACAATGAGCAGTTCTTC,CASRKTGTLYNEQFF,TRBD1,NA,TRBV6-6,TRBJ2-1
TGTGCCACCAGCAGATACGGGGGGGGTGGCACAGATACGCAGTATTTT,CATSRYGGGGTDTQYF,TRBD2,NA,TRBV15,TRBJ2-3
TGTGGCACGGGACACCGGAACACTGAAGCTTTCTTT,CGTGHRNTEAFF,NA,NA,TRBV28,TRBJ1-1
TGTGCCAGCTCGTCTCCGCGAGGACAAAGCCTTGGTATAGAGACCCAGTACTTC,CASSSPRGQSLGIETQYF,NA,NA,TRBV18,TRBJ2-5
TGTGCCAGCATCCTTACTTGGACTAGCGAGCAGTTCTTC,CASILTWTSEQFF,NA,NA,TRBV21-1,TRBJ2-1
TGTGCCAGCAGCCAAGATCGGGACAGCTACAATGAGCAGTTCTTC,CASSQDRDSYNEQFF,TRBD1,NA,TRBV4-2,TRBJ2-1
TGCGCCAGCAGCTCAGGACTAGACGGGGGGGAGACCCAGTACTTC,CASSSGLDGGETQYF,TRBD2,NA,TRBV5-1,TRBJ2-5
TGTGCCAGCAGCGGACTAGCGGGAGTGTCCGGGGAGCTGTTTTTT,CASSGLAGVSGELFF,TRBD2,once,TRBV7-9,TRBJ2-2
TGTGCTAGTGGCCTCGAAGAGACCCAGTACTTC,CASGLEETQYF,NA,NA,TRBV12-5,TRBJ2-5
TGCGCCAGCAGCCAAGATGTGGGACTAGCGGAATACAATGAGCAGTTCTTC,CASSQDVGLAEYNEQFF,TRBD2,NA,TRBV4-3,TRBJ2-1
TGTGCCAGCAGCTTAGCCGGACATCCCTCTGGAAACACCATATATTTT,CASSLAGHPSGNTIYF,NA,NA,TRBV7-2,TRBJ1-3
TGTGCCAGCAGCTCGGGACAGCTTGCAACTAATGAAAAACTGTTTTTT,CASSSGQLATNEKLFF,TRBD1,NA,TRBV7-9,TRBJ1-4
TGTGCCAGCAGGCTTAGCGGGAGGGAACCCCGCGAGCAGTACTTC,CASRLSGREPREQYF,TRBD2,NA,TRBV28,TRBJ2-7
TGTGCCAGCAGCGTTCTGGACAGGGCGACTGAAGCTTTCTTT,CASSVLDRATEAFF,TRBD1,NA,TRBV9,TRBJ1-1